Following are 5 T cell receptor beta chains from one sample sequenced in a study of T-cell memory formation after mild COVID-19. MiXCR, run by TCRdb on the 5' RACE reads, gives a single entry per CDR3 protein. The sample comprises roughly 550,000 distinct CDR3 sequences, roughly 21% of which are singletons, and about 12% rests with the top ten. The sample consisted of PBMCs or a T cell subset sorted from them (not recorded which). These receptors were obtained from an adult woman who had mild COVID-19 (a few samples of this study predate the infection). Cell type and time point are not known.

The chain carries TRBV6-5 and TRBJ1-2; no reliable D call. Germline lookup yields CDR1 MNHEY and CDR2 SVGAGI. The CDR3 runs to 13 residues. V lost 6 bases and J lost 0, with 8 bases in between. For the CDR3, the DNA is TGTGCCAGCAGAGAGACACCTAACTATGGCTACACCTTC. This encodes CASRETPNYGYTF.

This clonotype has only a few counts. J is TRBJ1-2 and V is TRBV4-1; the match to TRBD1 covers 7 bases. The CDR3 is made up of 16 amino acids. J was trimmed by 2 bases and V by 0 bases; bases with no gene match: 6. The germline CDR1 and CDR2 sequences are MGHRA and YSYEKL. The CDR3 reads CASSQDPGQANYGYTF. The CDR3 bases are TGCGCCAGCAGCCAAGATCCCGGACAGGCCAACTATGGCTACACCTTC.

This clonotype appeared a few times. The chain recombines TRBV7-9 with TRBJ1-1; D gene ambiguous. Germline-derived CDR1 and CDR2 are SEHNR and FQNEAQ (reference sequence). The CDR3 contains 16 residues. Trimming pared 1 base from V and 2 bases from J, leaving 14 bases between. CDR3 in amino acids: CASSLVGSRLNTEAFF. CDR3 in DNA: TGTGCCAGCAGCTTAGTCGGTTCCAGGTTAAACACTGAAGCTTTCTTT.

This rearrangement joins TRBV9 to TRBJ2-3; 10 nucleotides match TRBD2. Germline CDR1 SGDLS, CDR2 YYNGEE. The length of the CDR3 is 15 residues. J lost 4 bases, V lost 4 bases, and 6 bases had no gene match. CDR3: CASSLSGGPPDTQYF. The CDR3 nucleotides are TGTGCCAGCAGCCTTAGCGGGGGGCCGCCAGATACGCAGTATTTT.

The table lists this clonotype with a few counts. For the CDR3, the DNA is TGTGCCACCAGCAGAGTTGGGACAGGGAACACTGAAGCTTTCTTT. Translated: CATSRVGTGNTEAFF. The chain carries TRBV15 and TRBJ1-1, with 8 bases identical to TRBD1. V gave up 1 base and J gave up 1 base; unmatched junction bases: 2. Germline V CDR1 and CDR2: LNHNV, YYDKDF (reference sequence). This CDR3 contains 15 residues.